These 18 T cell receptor beta chains share one sample of origin, sequenced in a study of CD8 T cells in ankylosing spondylitis. Notes on the study in general: Seemingly distinctive of ankylosing spondylitis blood was a TCR beta motif formed by eight highly homologous variants.

TCRdb recomputed calls from the 5' RACE reads with MiXCR, one row per CDR3 protein. In the table there are around 770,000 distinct CDR3 sequences, under 20% of which are singletons. Their antigens are not known. Specimen: blood, either unsorted or a sorted T cell fraction (not recorded which). These receptors came from a male donor with ankylosing spondylitis.

This clonotype was detected only a few times. The chain links TRBV29-1 to TRBJ2-7, with D perhaps matching TRBD2 (7 bases). With 0 bases removed from V and 9 bases from J, the gap between germline ends came to 12 bases. CDR1 is SQVTM and CDR2 is ANQGSEA in the germline V gene. CDR3 size: 12 residues. CDR3 coding DNA: TGCAGCGTTGAAGATCCCGGGGGGCGGCAGTACTTC. Amino acids: CSVEDPGGRQYF.

J is TRBJ2-7 and V is TRBV5-1, with D hard to call. The CDR3 consists of 14 residues. Germline CDR1 and CDR2: SGHRS and YFSETQ. Deletions cut 1 base from V and 5 bases from J, with 13 bases between. The CDR3 region is CASSLWRGSDEQYF. CDR3 nucleotides: TGCGCCAGCAGCTTGTGGAGAGGCTCGGACGAGCAGTACTTC.

CDR3 in DNA: TGTGCCAGCATTGGACCGAACAATGAGCAGTTCTTC. This encodes CASIGPNNEQFF. The chain employs TRBV2 and TRBJ2-1, with unresolved D. Between the trimmed V and J ends, which lost 7 bases and 5 bases, there was a span of 9 bases. The CDR3 is 12 residues long. The germline CDR1 and CDR2 sequences are SNHLY and FYNNEI.

This clonotype came up a few times. The V call is TRBV6-5, the J call TRBJ2-1; TRBD1 aligns across 12 bases. CDR3 length equals 15 residues. The V gene end was trimmed by 0 bases and the J gene end by 9 bases; junction bases not matched to a gene: 3. The germline CDR1 and CDR2 sequences are MNHEY and SVGAGI. Written as DNA, the CDR3 is TGTGCCAGCAGTTACTCGGGACAGGGGGCCCCTGAGCAGTTCTTC. Translated, it gives CASSYSGQGAPEQFF.

This clonotype showed up just a few times. The chain has TRBV27 and TRBJ2-5; the D gene is possibly TRBD1 (6 bases). The CDR3 totals 14 residues. Between the trimmed V and J ends, which lost 7 bases and 1 base, there was a span of 13 bases. The germline V gene encodes CDR1 MNHEY and CDR2 SMNVEV (reference sequence). As DNA, the CDR3 is TGTGCCAGCAAAGGAGGACAGCTCCAAGAGACCCAGTACTTC. Translation gives CASKGGQLQETQYF.

The rearrangement uses TRBV20-1 and TRBJ1-1, with TRBD1 identical over 9 bases. Per the germline V gene, CDR1 is DFQATT and CDR2 is SNEGSKA (reference sequence). This CDR3 spans 13 amino acids. Trimming took 5 bases from V and 8 from J; bases not matched to a gene: 9. The CDR3 spells CSAPGTGSPEAFF. The DNA for the CDR3 is TGCAGTGCTCCTGGGACAGGGTCGCCCGAAGCTTTCTTT.

V is TRBV4-3 and J is TRBJ2-7; TRBD2 agrees at 9 bases. The V gene end was trimmed by 0 bases and the J gene end by 3 bases; junction bases not matched to a gene: 6. Germline V gives CDR1 LGHNA, CDR2 YSLEER. The CDR3 is 16 amino acids. CDR3 bases: TGCGCCAGCAGCCAAGAAGGGACTAGCAGTATCTACGAGCAGTACTTC. Residues: CASSQEGTSSIYEQYF.

Details on this clonotype: One end of the junction varies from germline; a read error may be responsible. The CDR3 nucleotides are TGTGCCTGGACCGCAGGAGGGGGACAGGCCTTTTCCTTC. Its translation: CAWTAGGGQAFSF. This sequence joins TRBV30 and TRBJ1-2; TRBD1 agrees at 8 bases. Germline CDR1 GTSNPN, CDR2 SVGIG (reference sequence). The CDR3 has 13 residues.

This sequence joins TRBV7-3 and TRBJ2-1; TRBD2 agrees at 9 bases. The trim removed 5 bases at V and 0 bases at J, leaving 5 bases unmatched. This CDR3 region has 16 residues. The germline CDR1 and CDR2 sequences are SGHTA and FQGTGA. The CDR3 DNA sequence: TGTGCCAGCAGCCCTAGCGGGGTGAGCTCCTACAATGAGCAGTTCTTC. Protein product: CASSPSGVSSYNEQFF.

The chain has TRBV4-1 and TRBJ2-1; D unresolved. The CDR3 is made up of 13 amino acids. The germline V gene encodes CDR1 MGHRA and CDR2 YSYEKL. Trimming left V 1 base short and J 5 bases short, with 6 bases between. The CDR3 protein is CASSQGNHNEQFF. DNA of the CDR3: TGCGCCAGCAGCCAAGGGAACCACAATGAGCAGTTCTTC.

The chain couples TRBV20-1 to TRBJ2-3; D is uncertain. CDR1 and CDR2 from the germline V gene are DFQATT and SNEGSKA (reference sequence). The CDR3 is 15 amino acids. The V gene lost 3 bases and the J gene lost 1 base, with 14 bases spanning the gap. The CDR3 DNA sequence: TGCAGTGCTAGCCCTCGTAGATCCGGCACAGATACGCAGTATTTT. Its protein product is CSASPRRSGTDTQYF.

This chain links TRBV20-1 with TRBJ2-1, with 9 nucleotides matching TRBD2. The V and J ends lost 2 bases and 0 bases, in that order; junction bases with no gene match: 8. CDR3 length: 17 residues. Germline loops: CDR1 DFQATT, CDR2 SNEGSKA (reference sequence). CDR3 amino acids: CSARPLSGGSSYNEQFF. Here the CDR3 DNA reads TGCAGTGCTAGACCACTCAGCGGGGGGAGCTCCTACAATGAGCAGTTCTTC.

The V and J genes are TRBV20-1 and TRBJ2-1, with TRBD2 matching 10 bases. CDR3 length: 14 amino acids. V lost 2 bases, J lost 4 bases, and 2 bases stayed unmatched. CDR1 and CDR2 from the germline V gene are DFQATT and SNEGSKA (reference sequence). The CDR3 bases are TGCAGTGCTAGATCTAGCGGGAGTTACAATGAGCAGTTCTTC. It is translated as CSARSSGSYNEQFF.

There are a few counts of this clonotype. V and J are TRBV7-9 and TRBJ2-2; no clear D gene. Deletions cut 4 bases from V and 7 bases from J, with 16 bases between. CDR3 size: 15 residues. Germline CDR1 reads SEHNR; CDR2 reads FQNEAQ (reference sequence). CDR3 in amino acids: CASSSVDSIIGELFF. The CDR3 DNA follows: TGTGCCAGCAGCTCCGTAGACTCGATAATCGGGGAGCTGTTTTTT.

This clonotype came up a few times. This chain joins TRBV4-1 and TRBJ1-2; a possible D gene is TRBD1 (5 bases). The CDR3 extends over 17 amino acids. Germline CDR1 reads MGHRA; CDR2 reads YSYEKL. Trimming pared 0 bases from V and 4 bases from J, leaving 18 bases between. CDR3 protein: CASSQDIQGILAYGYTF. CDR3 DNA sequence: TGCGCCAGCAGCCAAGATATCCAGGGAATTTTAGCCTATGGCTACACCTTC.

This clonotype was picked up many times. This chain joins TRBV24-1 and TRBJ2-3, with D perhaps TRBD1 (6 bases). The CDR3 sequence is 14 residues long. Per the germline V gene, CDR1 is KGHDR and CDR2 is SFDVKD. Trimming shortened V by 5 bases and J by 3 bases, and 11 bases separated the two germline ends. CDR3 protein: CATSGGRGTDTQYF. The DNA of the CDR3 is TGTGCCACCAGTGGGGGGCGCGGGACAGATACGCAGTATTTT.

The chain has TRBV5-1 and TRBJ2-7; TRBD2 matches at 7 bases. The V segment lost 4 bases and the J segment 3 bases; nucleotides outside the gene matches: 10. The CDR3 is made up of 15 amino acids. Germline V gene data show CDR1 as SGHRS and CDR2 as YFSETQ. CDR3 sequence: CASSRTGGGLYEQYF. The CDR3 DNA sequence: TGCGCCAGCAGCCGGACGGGCGGGGGACTCTACGAGCAGTACTTC. The full variable domain, its missing parts supplied by reference TRBV5-1 and TRBJ2-7, is KAGVTQTPRYLIKTRGQQVTLSCSPISGHRSVSWYQQTPGQGLQFLFEYFSETQRNKGNFPGRFSGRQFSNSRSEMNVSTLELGDSALYLCASSRTGGGLYEQYFGPGTRLTVT.

This clonotype appeared a few times. J is TRBJ2-3 and V is TRBV9, with 11 bases that match TRBD2. J gave up 2 bases and V 4 bases, and 12 bases lay outside the gene matches. The CDR3 extends over 18 amino acids. The germline gives CDR1 SGDLS, CDR2 YYNGEE. CDR3 bases: TGTGCCAGCAGCCCCCGCCAACTACTAGCGGGGGCCACAGATACGCAGTATTTT. Translated, it gives CASSPRQLLAGATDTQYF.